This T cell receptor (beta chain) was profiled in a study of cytomegalovirus exposure and HLA in healthy donors. V lost 5 bases to trimming and J lost 7 bases, with 18 bases between them. The germline CDR1 and CDR2 sequences are SGHRS and YFSETQ. This CDR3 has 15 amino acids. Notes on this clone: The target antigen is unknown.

Study conclusions and caveats: Later, an analysis found that TCR clusters from the first cohort tended to co-occur in the roughly 130 validation repertoires.

Generated by immunoSEQ multiplex PCR, the TCRdb table keeps only in-frame clones and is missing some. The data hold 60,000 to 85,000 clones, with 94% observed a single time. This chain uses TRBV5-1 with TRBJ1-4; D may be TRBD1 (6 bases). The TCR sequence derives from a young man in good health and CMV-seropositive. Sequenced sample: PBMCs. In DNA, the CDR3 is TGCGCCAGCAGTTCCACAGGGTTTCAAGGTGAAAAACTGTTTTTT. Protein: CASSSTGFQGEKLFF.